Presented here are 21 T cell receptor beta chains from one specimen sequenced in a study of T cells in Graves' hyperthyroidism and ophthalmopathy. Amplification of TCR beta CDR3 regions was performed using RNA transcripts as template. With the HTBI primer set, the TCR CDR3 went through a first round of RT-PCR. TCRdb analysed the multiplex PCR reads with MiXCR anew, one entry per CDR3 protein. The table lists 300,000 to 400,000 distinct CDR3 sequences, 21% of them singletons. Sequenced: blood. The origin of the receptors is a woman in her forties or fifties with Graves' hyperthyroidism.

The rearrangement links TRBV6-2 or TRBV6-3 to TRBJ1-6; D may be TRBD1 (5 bases). There are 14 residues in the CDR3. CDR1 and CDR2 from the germline V gene are MNHEY and SVGEGT. Between the trimmed V and J ends, which lost 5 bases and 4 bases, there was a span of 9 bases. CDR3 region: CASSPRTYNSPLHF. In DNA form, the CDR3 reads TGTGCCAGCAGTCCCAGGACATATAATTCACCCCTCCACTTT.

The chain recombines TRBV20-1 with TRBJ1-2; D is uncertain. Trimming cost V 0 bases and J 8 bases, with 10 bases left between them. In germline, CDR1 is DFQATT, CDR2 SNEGSKA (reference sequence). The CDR3 is made up of 12 amino acids. This CDR3 is CSARDQTAGYTF. CDR3 nucleotide sequence: TGCAGTGCTAGAGATCAGACGGCCGGCTACACCTTC.

A few counts support this clonotype. The chain links TRBV2 to TRBJ1-6; 9 positions match TRBD1. The trim removed 6 bases at V and 10 bases at J, leaving 4 bases unmatched. The CDR3 runs to 13 residues. The germline CDR1 and CDR2 sequences are SNHLY and FYNNEI. The CDR3 DNA sequence: TGTGCCAGCAGCCGGGACAGGGAGTCACCCCTCCACTTT. Its protein product is CASSRDRESPLHF.

This clonotype was recorded many times. V is TRBV12-3 or TRBV12-4 and J is TRBJ1-2; D perhaps matches TRBD1 (5 bases). The V and J ends lost 5 bases and 6 bases respectively, with 16 bases between them. There are 14 residues in the CDR3. CDR3 DNA: TGTGCCAGCAGTCCCCTCGCCCAGGGTGATGGCTACACCTTC. It yields the protein CASSPLAQGDGYTF.

V usage is TRBV2 and J usage is TRBJ2-3; 8 nucleotides align to TRBD2. The ends lost 6 bases at V and 2 bases at J; junction bases unmatched: 28. The CDR3 is 22 amino acids. Germline lookup yields CDR1 SNHLY and CDR2 FYNNEI. CDR3 amino acids: CASSPPDPRGGSLRGNTDTQYF. The CDR3 bases are TGTGCCAGCAGCCCCCCTGACCCCCGCGGGGGGTCCTTGCGGGGGAACACAGATACGCAGTATTTT.

Regarding this clonotype: A much larger clone sits a single nucleotide away, making a read error possible. V usage is TRBV2 and J usage is TRBJ1-3, with D maybe TRBD1 (6 bases). The V gene's germline CDR1 is SNHLY and CDR2 FYNNEI. Trimming removed 8 bases from V and 4 bases from J, with 21 bases in between. CDR3 length: 16 residues. The CDR3, as DNA: TGTGCCAGCGGTAGAGGGGGAGAGGGGAGCGGAAACACCATATATTTT. Translated: CASGRGGEGSGNTIYF.

This chain uses TRBV12-3 or TRBV12-4 with TRBJ2-2; 7 bases agree with TRBD1. V was pared by 5 bases and J by 0 bases, with 3 bases of the junction left unmatched. The CDR3 consists of 15 residues. CDR3 nucleotide sequence: TGTGCCAGCAGTAGACAGGGCCCGAACACCGGGGAGCTGTTTTTT. This sequence encodes CASSRQGPNTGELFF.

This clonotype was seen repeatedly, ten times or more. The gene calls are TRBV11-3 and TRBJ1-2, with a possible D match to TRBD1 (5 bases). Germline CDR1 SGHNT, CDR2 YENEEA. V lost 3 bases to trimming and J lost 6 bases, with 17 bases between them. This CDR3 spans 15 amino acids. The CDR3 DNA reads TGTGCCAGCAGCTTGAGGGCAGGGACGGTCGATGGCTACACCTTC. Translation: CASSLRAGTVDGYTF. Full variable domain (missing parts from reference TRBV11-3 and TRBJ1-2): EAGVVQSPRYKIIEKKQPVAFWCNPISGHNTLYWYLQNLGQGPELLIRYENEEAVDDSQLPKDRFSAERLKGVDSTLKIQPAELGDSAVYLCASSLRAGTVDGYTFGSGTRLTVV.

The J gene is TRBJ1-5, the V gene TRBV5-4; possible D gene TRBD1, 6 bases. V was cut by 0 bases and J by 0 bases, with 10 bases left in between. This CDR3 is built from 16 residues. The V gene's germline CDR1 is SGHNT and CDR2 YYREEE (reference sequence). CDR3 nucleotide sequence: TGTGCCAGCAGCTTGGGGGGGGGCACTAGCAATCAGCCCCAGCATTTT. It specifies CASSLGGGTSNQPQHF.

This clonotype was counted many times. The rearrangement joins TRBV5-1 to TRBJ1-2; D not resolved. The germline V gene encodes CDR1 SGHRS and CDR2 YFSETQ. This CDR3 has 16 amino acids. Between the trimmed V and J ends, which lost 3 bases and 3 bases, there was a span of 18 bases. The CDR3, as DNA: TGCGCCAGCAGCTCGATTGCGGGGTCGAGGGACTATGGCTACACCTTC. Translating it yields CASSSIAGSRDYGYTF.

This clonotype was counted between two and nine times. The chain uses TRBV28 and TRBJ2-3, with a possible D match to TRBD2 (5 bases). CDR1 and CDR2 from the germline V gene are MDHEN and SYDVKM. This CDR3 region has 17 residues. Trimming took off 6 bases at V and 3 bases at J, with 22 bases between the two ends. Here the CDR3 DNA reads TGTGCCAGCAGATTCTTCCTCGGGAAGGAGGAGACAGATACGCAGTATTTT. It yields the protein CASRFFLGKEETDTQYF.

This clonotype has a handful of counts. The V call is TRBV20-1, the J call TRBJ2-7, with a weak D call TRBD1 (5 bases). The V gene lost 3 bases and the J gene lost 0 bases, with 15 bases spanning the gap. CDR1 and CDR2 from the germline V gene are DFQATT and SNEGSKA (reference sequence). The CDR3 is 15 amino acids. The CDR3 DNA sequence: TGCAGTGCTAGGCCCCCCCGCCAGGGCTCCTACGAGCAGTACTTC. It yields the protein CSARPPRQGSYEQYF.

This chain connects TRBV12-3 or TRBV12-4 to TRBJ1-5; D remains ambiguous. V was pared by 3 bases and J by 1 base, with 7 bases between. The CDR3 consists of 14 residues. The DNA for the CDR3 is TGTGCCAGCAGTTTCCTGGAGAGCAATCAGCCCCAGCATTTT. Translated, it gives CASSFLESNQPQHF.

This chain links TRBV20-1 with TRBJ2-7; TRBD1 matches 9 bases. The CDR3 runs 13 residues. The V segment lost 1 base and the J segment 7 bases; nucleotides outside the gene matches: 5. Per the germline V gene, CDR1 is DFQATT and CDR2 is SNEGSKA (reference sequence). The CDR3 protein is CSARADRGVEQYF. In DNA, the CDR3 is TGCAGTGCTAGAGCCGACAGGGGGGTTGAGCAGTACTTC.

This chain connects TRBV18 to TRBJ1-1; D gene ambiguous. Germline V gives CDR1 KGHSH, CDR2 LQKENI. CDR3 size: 15 residues. V was pared by 3 bases and J by 5 bases, with 16 bases between. The CDR3 reads CASSPYPARDTEAFF. For the CDR3, the DNA is TGTGCCAGCTCACCCTATCCAGCGCGGGATACTGAAGCTTTCTTT. The whole variable domain, filled in from reference TRBV18 and TRBJ1-1, reads NAGVMQNPRHLVRRRGQEARLRCSPMKGHSHVYWYRQLPEEGLKFMVYLQKENIIDESGMPKERFSAEFPKEGPSILRIQQVVRGDSAAYFCASSPYPARDTEAFFGQGTRLTVV.

Many counts were recorded for this clonotype. This chain joins TRBV20-1 and TRBJ1-2, with D tentatively TRBD1 (6 bases). Germline CDR1 reads DFQATT; CDR2 reads SNEGSKA (reference sequence). The CDR3 extends over 12 amino acids. CDR3 protein: CRDTGPNYGYTF. The CDR3 DNA sequence: TGCAGAGATACAGGGCCGAACTATGGCTACACCTTC.

This clonotype has a count of ten or more. The V call is TRBV10-2, the J call TRBJ2-3; TRBD2 matches 9 bases. This CDR3 spans 15 amino acids. Germline loops: CDR1 WSHSY, CDR2 SAAADI. The J segment lost 2 bases and the V segment lost 6 bases, leaving 6 bases of the junction unmatched. The CDR3, as DNA: TGCGCCAGCAGACAAGCGGGAGGACCCACAGATACGCAGTATTTT. Amino acids: CASRQAGGPTDTQYF.

The table lists this clonotype with a few counts. The chain couples TRBV20-1 to TRBJ2-1; 7 nucleotides align to TRBD1. Germline V gene data show CDR1 as DFQATT and CDR2 as SNEGSKA (reference sequence). CDR3 length equals 15 residues. Trimming removed 2 bases from V and 1 base from J; junction bases left unmatched: 5. CDR3 loop: CSARSDRFSYNEQFF. As DNA, the CDR3 is TGCAGTGCTAGATCGGACAGGTTTTCCTACAATGAGCAGTTCTTC.

The chain joins TRBV9 to TRBJ2-1; 10 bases match TRBD1. CDR1 SGDLS and CDR2 YYNGEE come from the germline V gene. The V and J ends lost 4 bases and 5 bases, in that order; junction bases with no gene match: 6. The CDR3 is 15 residues long. Here the CDR3 reads CASSPKDRGDNEQFF. Written as DNA, the CDR3 is TGTGCCAGCAGCCCAAAGGACAGGGGGGACAATGAGCAGTTCTTC.

This clonotype was seen at least ten times. The chain couples TRBV6-1 to TRBJ1-1, with D possibly TRBD1 on 6 matching bases. CDR3 length: 15 amino acids. Germline V gene sequence: CDR1 MNHNS, CDR2 SASEGT. V dropped 3 bases and J dropped 3 bases, with 14 bases sitting between them. CDR3 bases: TGTGCCAGCAGTGATGTGGGGGGCTGGGACACTGAAGCTTTCTTT. Translating gives CASSDVGGWDTEAFF.

The rearrangement links TRBV3-1 to TRBJ2-7; D is unresolved. V lost 0 bases, J lost 5 bases, and 8 bases lay in between. From germline, CDR1 is LGHDT and CDR2 YNNKEL (reference sequence). The CDR3 covers 13 residues. The CDR3 here is CASSQEERDEQYF. The CDR3 coding sequence is TGTGCCAGCAGCCAAGAAGAAAGGGACGAGCAGTACTTC.